The 32 T cell receptor beta chains in this list originate from one sample, sequenced in a study of cytomegalovirus exposure and HLA in healthy donors. PCR was performed using 60 Vbeta and 13 Jbeta primers. Data came from immunoSEQ multiplex PCR; TCRdb stores just in-frame clones and leaves some out. This sample yields approximately 79,000 clones, of which around 79% are seen a single time; roughly 6% belongs to the top ten. Sequencing was performed on PBMCs. The receptors shown here come from a male donor in good health and CMV-seropositive.

The rearrangement uses TRBV28 and TRBJ2-2; 9 bases map to TRBD1. The germline V gene has CDR1 MDHEN and CDR2 SYDVKM. CDR3 length: 15 amino acids. V dropped 6 bases and J dropped 5; count of bases not matched to a gene: 7. This CDR3 is CASRGQGSGTGELFF. The CDR3 nucleotides are TGTGCCAGCAGAGGACAGGGGAGTGGTACCGGGGAGCTGTTTTTT.

This clone has just a few counts. The V call is TRBV11-2, the J call TRBJ2-7; the D gene is possibly TRBD1 (6 bases). Germline-derived CDR1 and CDR2 are SGHAT and FQNNGV. V was shortened by 0 bases and J by 5 bases, with 8 bases between the two germline ends. This CDR3 has 13 residues. The CDR3 sequence: CASSLDRGHEQYF. CDR3 DNA sequence: TGTGCCAGCAGCTTAGACAGGGGCCACGAGCAGTACTTC.

This clone was counted between two and nine times. The J gene is TRBJ1-4, the V gene TRBV28, with 7 bases that match TRBD1. Trimming at V came to 3 bases and at J to 8 bases, leaving 6 bases not matched to a gene. This CDR3 is built from 14 residues. Per the germline V gene, CDR1 is MDHEN and CDR2 is SYDVKM. CDR3 coding DNA: TGTGCCAGCAGTTTGTCGGGGACAGCCGAAAAACTGTTTTTT. It is translated as CASSLSGTAEKLFF. The variable domain in full, with the rest retrieved from reference TRBV28 and TRBJ1-4, is DVKVTQSSRYLVKRTGEKVFLECVQDMDHENMFWYRQDPGLGLRLIYFSYDVKMKEKGDIPEGYSVSREKKERFSLILESASTNQTSMYLCASSLSGTAEKLFFGSGTQLSVL.

This clone was seen more than once but under ten times. The chain recombines TRBV28 with TRBJ1-4, with 7 bases lining up with TRBD1. V dropped 6 bases and J dropped 2; count of bases not matched to a gene: 3. The CDR3 is 14 amino acids. Germline V gives CDR1 MDHEN, CDR2 SYDVKM. The CDR3 coding sequence is TGTGCCAGCAGCCAAGGGGGCACTAATGAAAAACTGTTTTTT. This gives the protein CASSQGGTNEKLFF.

V and J are TRBV30 and TRBJ2-7; 10 bases line up with TRBD1. This CDR3 region has 13 residues. Germline CDR1 is GTSNPN and CDR2 is SVGIG (reference sequence). The V and J ends lost 7 bases and 2 bases, in that order; junction bases with no gene match: 5. The CDR3, as DNA: TGTGCCTCGGACAGGGGGACCGCCTACGAGCAGTACTTC. Encoded protein: CASDRGTAYEQYF.

The chain uses TRBV5-1 and TRBJ2-3; TRBD1 aligns across 10 bases. Germline trimming cut 5 bases from V and 3 bases from J; bases unmatched to any gene: 9. The CDR3 sequence is 16 residues long. Germline values: CDR1 SGHRS, CDR2 YFSETQ. Here the CDR3 reads CASSPRRTGGTDTQYF. CDR3 sequence (DNA): TGCGCCAGCAGTCCCCGCCGGACAGGGGGGACAGATACGCAGTATTTT.

CDR3 protein: CASSTFSYEQYF. In nucleotides, the CDR3 is TGTGCCAGCAGCACCTTCTCCTACGAGCAGTACTTC. This chain connects TRBV7-2 to TRBJ2-5; D is unclear. The better agreement between TRBJ2-7 and the DNA end casts doubt on the J call. CDR3 size: 12 residues. CDR1 SGHTA and CDR2 FQGNSA come from the germline V gene.

Only a few counts were recorded for this clone. This sequence joins TRBV30 and TRBJ2-6, with a possible D match to TRBD2 (6 bases). CDR3 length: 15 residues. Trimming left V 5 bases short and J 4 bases short, with 15 bases between. Germline loops: CDR1 GTSNPN, CDR2 SVGIG (reference sequence). In DNA, the CDR3 is TGTGCCTGGGGGGATGGGGGGTCGGGGGCCAACGTCCTGACTTTC. Protein sequence: CAWGDGGSGANVLTF.

The V gene is TRBV7-3, the J gene TRBJ2-3, with TRBD2 matching 7 bases. The CDR3 consists of 16 residues. CDR1 is SGHTA, CDR2 FQGTGA, per germline. Trimming at V came to 2 bases and at J to 1 base, leaving 6 bases not matched to a gene. The CDR3 region is CASSLVSAGGTDTQYF. As DNA, the CDR3 is TGTGCCAGCAGCTTAGTTTCGGCGGGGGGCACAGATACGCAGTATTTT.

The chain recombines TRBV6-1 with TRBJ1-5; 7 bases line up with TRBD1. The CDR3 contains 13 residues. Germline-derived CDR1 and CDR2 are MNHNS and SASEGT. Germline trimming cut 8 bases from V and 7 bases from J; bases unmatched to any gene: 8. CDR3 nucleotide sequence: TGTGCCAGCTCGCACAGGGGACAGCAGCCCCAGCATTTT. It specifies CASSHRGQQPQHF.

This chain links TRBV27 with TRBJ1-5; D is ambiguous. With 1 base removed from V and 3 bases from J, the gap between germline ends came to 10 bases. The germline V gene has CDR1 MNHEY and CDR2 SMNVEV (reference sequence). The CDR3 has 15 residues. This chain's CDR3 is CASSLLYGSNQPQHF. The CDR3 coding sequence is TGTGCCAGCAGTTTATTGTATGGCTCCAATCAGCCCCAGCATTTT.

The chain combines TRBV7-8 with TRBJ2-7; D not certain. Germline assignment: CDR1 SGHVS and CDR2 FQNEAQ. This CDR3 has 15 amino acids. The ends were cut back, 1 base at V and 1 base at J, with 11 bases in the middle. In DNA form, the CDR3 reads TGTGCCAGCAGCTTAGTATTAGCTCCTTCCTACGAGCAGTACTTC. Protein product: CASSLVLAPSYEQYF.

Concerning this clone itself: This likely comes from a read error, as the CDR3 has no conserved phenylalanine or tryptophan at its end. This sequence joins TRBV5-1 and TRBJ1-1; 7 nucleotides agree with TRBD1. Germline V CDR1 and CDR2: SGHRS, YFSETQ. The CDR3 runs 14 residues. The trim removed 4 bases at V and 1 base at J, leaving 4 bases unmatched. The chain's CDR3 is CASSAGTENTEAFL. In DNA form, the CDR3 reads TGCGCCAGCAGCGCCGGGACAGAGAACACTGAAGCTTTCCTT.

On this clone itself: Mismatch with germline at one junction end may stem from a read error. The J gene is TRBJ2-3, the V gene TRBV5-5; TRBD2 aligns across 14 bases. The CDR3 is 16 amino acids. CDR1 and CDR2 (germline): SGHKS, YYEKEE (reference sequence). CDR3 in DNA: TGTGCCAGCAGCCCAGGACTAGCGGGGGGCACAAATACGCAGTATTTT. Encoded protein: CASSPGLAGGTNTQYF.

This clone was seen a few times. The J gene is TRBJ1-2, the V gene TRBV6-6, with 8 bases aligning to TRBD1. This CDR3 has 13 residues. The trim removed 2 bases at V and 7 bases at J, leaving 3 bases unmatched. The germline V gene encodes CDR1 MNHNY and CDR2 SVGAGI (reference sequence). The CDR3 DNA reads as TGTGCCAGCAGTTACGCGGACAGGGCTGGCTACACCTTC. Translated: CASSYADRAGYTF.

This sequence joins TRBV9 and TRBJ2-3, with TRBD2 identical over 7 bases. Germline V gene lookup returns CDR1 SGDLS and CDR2 YYNGEE. The CDR3 has 16 amino acids. The V gene end was trimmed by 0 bases and the J gene end by 0 bases; junction bases not matched to a gene: 4. This CDR3 is CASSVGPSGSTDTQYF. CDR3 sequence (DNA): TGTGCCAGCAGCGTAGGTCCTAGCGGAAGCACAGATACGCAGTATTTT.

V is TRBV5-1 and J is TRBJ1-6, with D maybe TRBD1 (5 bases). The germline CDR1 and CDR2 sequences are SGHRS and YFSETQ. V was shortened by 1 base and J by 7 bases, with 15 bases between the two germline ends. This CDR3 comprises 16 residues. CDR3 DNA: TGCGCCAGCAGCTTGCAGGGAGGTATCTTGAATTCACCCCTCCACTTT. Residues: CASSLQGGILNSPLHF.

The chain recombines TRBV2 with TRBJ2-6; the D gene is possibly TRBD1 (7 bases). The CDR3 contains 16 residues. CDR1 is SNHLY, CDR2 FYNNEI, per germline. The germline V and J ends were trimmed by 6 bases and 1 base, with 13 bases remaining between them. In nucleotides, the CDR3 is TGTGCCAGCAGGGAGGGGGCGCAGTCTGGGGCCAACGTCCTGACTTTC. The encoded protein is CASREGAQSGANVLTF. The full variable domain, rest sourced from reference TRBV2 and TRBJ2-6, is EPEVTQTPSHQVTQMGQEVILRCVPISNHLYFYWYRQILGQKVEFLVSFYNNEISEKSEIFDDQFSVERPDGSNFTLKIRSTKLEDSAMYFCASREGAQSGANVLTFGAGSRLTVL.

The chain joins TRBV19 to TRBJ1-1; D unresolved. The CDR3 length is 15 residues. Germline-derived CDR1 and CDR2 are LNHDA and SQIVND (reference sequence). Trimming took off 7 bases at V and 1 base at J, with 16 bases between the two ends. The CDR3 loop reads CASTPVPTGNTEAFF. As DNA, the CDR3 is TGTGCCAGTACCCCTGTCCCGACGGGGAACACTGAAGCTTTCTTT.

The sample holds a few counts of this clone. The chain has TRBV5-8 and TRBJ1-1, with 8 positions matching TRBD1. The CDR3 contains 15 residues. V dropped 5 bases and J dropped 1; count of bases not matched to a gene: 7. Germline V gene lookup returns CDR1 SGHTS and CDR2 YDEGEE. The CDR3 here is CASSNGQGQNTEAFF. CDR3 bases: TGTGCCAGCAGTAACGGACAGGGCCAGAACACTGAAGCTTTCTTT.

This sequence joins TRBV19 and TRBJ1-5, with 7 bases fitting TRBD1. The CDR3 extends over 14 amino acids. CDR1 is LNHDA, CDR2 SQIVND, per germline (reference sequence). Germline trimming cut 5 bases from V and 7 bases from J; bases unmatched to any gene: 8. Written as DNA, the CDR3 is TGTGCCAGTAGTGAGGGGGCGCGAGGCCAGCCCCAGCATTTT. This encodes CASSEGARGQPQHF.

V usage is TRBV27 and J usage is TRBJ1-1; 10 positions match TRBD1. J gave up 13 bases and V 5 bases, and 4 bases lay outside the gene matches. The CDR3 sequence is 11 residues long. The V gene's germline CDR1 is MNHEY and CDR2 SMNVEV (reference sequence). The CDR3 nucleotides read TGTGCCAGCAGTGGCGGACAGGGGGTTTTCTTT. This translates into CASSGGQGVFF.

The chain couples TRBV19 to TRBJ1-5; D unclear. In germline, CDR1 is LNHDA, CDR2 SQIVND (reference sequence). The V end was cut by 3 bases, the J end by 3 bases, with 12 bases between. The CDR3 contains 15 residues. CDR3 coding DNA: TGTGCCAGTAGTATGATGGCAGGCTACAATCAGCCCCAGCATTTT. It yields the protein CASSMMAGYNQPQHF. The whole variable domain, filled in from reference TRBV19 and TRBJ1-5, reads DGGITQSPKYLFRKEGQNVTLSCEQNLNHDAMYWYRQDPGQGLRLIYYSQIVNDFQKGDIAEGYSVSREKKESFPLTVTSAQKNPTAFYLCASSMMAGYNQPQHFGDGTRLSIL.

CDR3 nucleotides: TGTGCCAGTAGTAGTGGGACAGCCGTCAACGAGCAGTACTTC. Its translation is CASSSGTAVNEQYF. V is TRBV19 and J is TRBJ2-7, with 7 bases aligning to TRBD1. V lost 4 bases and J lost 5; bases outside the gene matches: 8. CDR1 LNHDA and CDR2 SQIVND come from the germline V gene (reference sequence). The CDR3 covers 14 residues.

The chain couples TRBV2 to TRBJ1-4; TRBD1 aligns across 7 bases. The CDR3 is 15 amino acids. Germline CDR1 is SNHLY and CDR2 is FYNNEI. The ends lost 6 bases at V and 4 bases at J; junction bases unmatched: 8. The CDR3 sequence: CASRARDSNNEKLFF. In DNA, the CDR3 is TGTGCCAGCAGGGCAAGGGACAGTAATAATGAAAAACTGTTTTTT.

This rearrangement joins TRBV9 to TRBJ2-1; TRBD1 matches 10 bases. The CDR3 sequence is 16 residues long. The V gene end was trimmed by 0 bases and the J gene end by 2 bases; junction bases not matched to a gene: 2. The V gene's germline CDR1 is SGDLS and CDR2 YYNGEE. The CDR3 nucleotides are TGTGCCAGCAGCGTAGATGGACAGGGGGCCTACAATGAGCAGTTCTTC. This gives the protein CASSVDGQGAYNEQFF.

V gene TRBV30 combines with J gene TRBJ2-3; D call uncertain. The CDR3 runs to 15 residues. V lost 3 bases, J lost 3 bases, and 16 bases lay in between. Germline V gives CDR1 GTSNPN, CDR2 SVGIG (reference sequence). DNA for the CDR3: TGTGCCTGGAGCGTACCCGAAGAGTTGACAGATACGCAGTATTTT. Translating gives CAWSVPEELTDTQYF. Full variable domain (missing parts from reference TRBV30 and TRBJ2-3): SQTIHQWPATLVQPVGSPLSLECTVEGTSNPNLYWYRQAAGRGLQLLFYSVGIGQISSEVPQNLSASRPQDRQFILSSKKLLLSDSGFYLCAWSVPEELTDTQYFGPGTRLTVL.

The rearrangement links TRBV11-3 to TRBJ2-4; 9 bases map to TRBD1. There are 15 residues in the CDR3. Germline trimming cut 5 bases from V and 4 bases from J; bases unmatched to any gene: 6. Germline assignment: CDR1 SGHNT and CDR2 YENEEA. CDR3 protein: CASSHGTGSKNIQYF. DNA of the CDR3: TGTGCCAGCAGCCATGGGACAGGGAGTAAAAACATTCAGTACTTC.

The chain employs TRBV11-1 and TRBJ2-3; tentatively, D is TRBD2 (5 bases). V lost 3 bases to trimming and J lost 4 bases, with 14 bases between them. The CDR3 has 15 residues. CDR1 and CDR2 from the germline V gene are SGHAT and FQDESV (reference sequence). CDR3 DNA: TGTGCCAGCAGCTTGGCTCTAGCAATCTCAGATACGCAGTATTTT. Translation: CASSLALAISDTQYF.

The rearrangement joins TRBV5-6 to TRBJ1-6; TRBD1 is a possible D gene (5 bases). CDR1 and CDR2 from the germline V gene are SGHDT and YYEEEE. The CDR3 runs to 12 residues. V dropped 1 base and J dropped 10 bases, with 6 bases sitting between them. This CDR3 is CASSLNRSPLHF. CDR3 sequence (DNA): TGTGCCAGCAGCTTGAACAGGTCACCCCTCCACTTT.

This chain links TRBV4-1 with TRBJ2-5; a possible D gene is TRBD2 (5 bases). The CDR3 contains 12 residues. V gave up 1 base and J gave up 7 bases, with 7 bases separating them. Germline lookup yields CDR1 MGHRA and CDR2 YSYEKL. In nucleotides, the CDR3 is TGCGCCAGCAGCCAAGTTGCGGGGACCCAGTACTTC. As protein: CASSQVAGTQYF.

This chain uses TRBV5-4 with TRBJ1-1, with D perhaps matching TRBD1 (5 bases). Per the germline V gene, CDR1 is SGHNT and CDR2 is YYREEE (reference sequence). This CDR3 is 15 amino acids long. Trimming removed 4 bases from V and 1 base from J, with 14 bases in between. The CDR3 spells CASSKIREQNTEAFF. The CDR3 nucleotides read TGTGCCAGCAGCAAGATCAGGGAACAGAACACTGAAGCTTTCTTT.